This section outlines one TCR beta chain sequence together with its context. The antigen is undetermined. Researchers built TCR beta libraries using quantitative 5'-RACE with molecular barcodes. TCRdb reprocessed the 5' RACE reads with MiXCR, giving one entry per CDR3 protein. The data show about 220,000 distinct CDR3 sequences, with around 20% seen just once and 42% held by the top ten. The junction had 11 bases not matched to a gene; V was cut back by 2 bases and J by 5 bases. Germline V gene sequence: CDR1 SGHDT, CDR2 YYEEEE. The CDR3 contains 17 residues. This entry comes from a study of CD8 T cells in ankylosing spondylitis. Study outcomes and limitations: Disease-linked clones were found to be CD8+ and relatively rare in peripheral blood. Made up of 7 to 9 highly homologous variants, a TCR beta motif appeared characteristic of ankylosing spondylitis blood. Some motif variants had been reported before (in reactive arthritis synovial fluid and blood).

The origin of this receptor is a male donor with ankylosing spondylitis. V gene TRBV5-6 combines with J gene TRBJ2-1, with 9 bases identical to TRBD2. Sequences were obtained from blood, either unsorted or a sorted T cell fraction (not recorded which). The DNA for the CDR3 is TGTGCCAGCAGCTTATTAGCCGGCGGGGGGGACCACAATGAGCAGTTCTTC. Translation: CASSLLAGGGDHNEQFF.